The clone carrying this TCR beta chain was counted a few times. Its target is unknown. Uncontrolled infection, other autoimmune disease, pregnancy or lactation led to exclusion. It was less than 13 ml of fresh peripheral blood that supplied the PBMCs. The source material, RNA transcripts, was used to amplify TCR beta CDR3 regions. Researchers ran a first-round RT-PCR on the TCR CDR3 using the HTBI primer set. TCRdb reprocessed the multiplex PCR reads with MiXCR, giving one entry per CDR3 protein. Of about half a million distinct CDR3 sequences in the sample, around 16% were seen once. The record originates from a study of T cells in Graves' hyperthyroidism and ophthalmopathy. Trimming cost V 3 bases and J 4 bases, with 15 bases left between them. Germline V lookup: CDR1 SGHTA, CDR2 FQGTGA. This CDR3 is built from 15 residues. Points from the study as a whole: Stable hyperthyroidism was told apart from ophthalmopathy by a model built on 13 V-J features. Blood also held most thyroid clonotypes expanded beyond 0.001.

The chain employs TRBV7-3 and TRBJ2-5; perhaps TRBD2 as D (6 bases). The sequenced material came from blood. This clonotype was obtained from a woman between 25 and 40 years old with Graves' ophthalmopathy. CDR3 residues: CASSFVLAVRETQYF. The CDR3 DNA sequence: TGTGCCAGCAGCTTCGTACTAGCTGTCCGAGAGACCCAGTACTTC.